Described below is a single T cell receptor beta chain sequence and its context. This record belongs to a study of chemoradiotherapy in HPV16-positive cancers. TCRdb keeps only in-frame clones here, not all; method: immunoSEQ multiplex PCR. The table lists about 5,400 clones, 85% of them singletons. Germline values: CDR1 MNHNS, CDR2 SASEGT. The CDR3 is made up of 12 amino acids. Trimming pared 6 bases from V and 6 bases from J, leaving 9 bases between. The sequences come from tumor tissue, collected from a patient who underwent chemoradiotherapy. This chain uses TRBV6-1 with TRBJ2-1; D is perhaps TRBD1 (5 bases). This receptor was identified in a human donor with HPV-associated anogenital cancer. The CDR3 sequence is CASSTTGNEQFF. In DNA form, the CDR3 reads TGTGCCAGCAGCACAACAGGCAATGAGCAGTTCTTC.